This is a list of T cell receptor beta chains from one sample in a study of cytomegalovirus exposure and HLA in healthy donors. Data came from immunoSEQ multiplex PCR; TCRdb stores just in-frame clones and leaves some out. The table includes about 260,000 clones, about 90% detected once. The sequenced sample was PBMCs. These receptors all stem from a woman aged 30 to 39 in good health and CMV-seronegative. CDR3s include the opening cysteine and the closing phenylalanine or tryptophan. The order of the fields is clone size, J gene, V gene, D gene, CDR3 DNA, CDR3 protein. The D gene is left open where the match is weak. Where a row states a size, it is once, few, many or the class of an expanded clone; other rows omit it.

size: .
J: TRBJ2-7
V: TRBV4-3
D: TRBD2
DNA: TGCGCCAGCAGCCCAGTAAACGGGGGGGACGAGCAGTACTTC
CDR3: CASSPVNGGDEQYF

size: .
J: TRBJ2-1
V: TRBV27
D: TRBD1
DNA: TGTGCCAGCAGTTTACCGGGACAGGGGGCGAATGAGCAGTTCTTC
CDR3: CASSLPGQGANEQFF

size: .
J: TRBJ2-2
V: TRBV7-7
D: TRBD2
DNA: TGTGCCGTCCGGGTAGACCGACTAGCGGCGAACACCGGGGAGCTGTTTTTT
CDR3: CAVRVDRLAANTGELFF

size: once
J: TRBJ2-7
V: TRBV7-2
D: TRBD1
DNA: TGTGCCAGCAGCTCACACAGGGGTGGGTCCTACGAGCAGTACTTC
CDR3: CASSSHRGGSYEQYF

size: .
J: TRBJ2-7
V: TRBV5-6
D: TRBD1
DNA: TGTGCCAGCAGCCTCCGGAACAGGGGATACTACGAGCAGTACTTC
CDR3: CASSLRNRGYYEQYF

size: .
J: TRBJ1-1
V: TRBV6-4
D: .
DNA: TGTGCCAGCAGTCAAGACCAGCAGACACAAGCTTTCTTT
CDR3: CASSQDQQTQAFF

size: .
J: TRBJ2-5
V: TRBV29-1
D: TRBD1
DNA: TGCAGCGTTGAAGGAACAGGGGGCTTCGGGACCCAGTACTTC
CDR3: CSVEGTGGFGTQYF

size: .
J: TRBJ2-7
V: TRBV7-9
D: .
DNA: TGTGCCACTAACACCAGGTCCGTATACGAGCAGTACTTC
CDR3: CATNTRSVYEQYF

size: .
J: TRBJ2-7
V: TRBV6-1
D: .
DNA: TGTGCCAGCAGTGAATATATGGGCGAGTCCTACGAGCAGTACTTC
CDR3: CASSEYMGESYEQYF

size: .
J: TRBJ2-3
V: TRBV29-1
D: TRBD2
DNA: TGCAGCGTTGACGGGACTAGTTACACAGATACGCAGTATTTT
CDR3: CSVDGTSYTDTQYF